The clone carrying this T cell receptor (beta chain) has just a few counts. Its specificity is unknown. The germline V gene has CDR1 SGHDT and CDR2 YYEEEE. Unmatched junction bases numbered 13, after V lost 2 bases and J lost 6 bases. The CDR3 is 18 amino acids. The sample belongs to a study of Graves' ophthalmopathy and Graves' hyperthyroidism. Where ophthalmopathy was present, donors had moderate-to-severe activity, CAS ≥3, NOSPECS ≥4 and duration under 3 months. The diagnosis combined clinical symptoms, thyroxine, TRAb, thyroid ultrasound and orbital computed tomography scans. Out of around 9.7 ml of fresh peripheral blood, PBMCs were obtained. Study findings and constraints: Blood also held most thyroid clonotypes expanded above 0.001 frequency.

TCR beta CDR3 regions were amplified from RNA transcripts. First-round RT-PCR relied on HTBI primers, and a second-round multiplex PCR came next. MiXCR was run by TCRdb on the multiplex PCR reads, yielding one entry per CDR3 protein. This sample has more than 550,000 distinct CDR3 sequences, with about two fifths found just once. The sequenced sample was peripheral blood. This sequence was found in an adult man with Graves' ophthalmopathy. This sequence joins TRBV5-6 and TRBJ1-4; 10 bases align to TRBD1. CDR3 sequence reads: CASSFSTRPDRGDEKLFF. The DNA for the CDR3 is TGTGCCAGCAGCTTTTCTACCCGACCGGACAGGGGGGATGAAAAACTGTTTTTT.